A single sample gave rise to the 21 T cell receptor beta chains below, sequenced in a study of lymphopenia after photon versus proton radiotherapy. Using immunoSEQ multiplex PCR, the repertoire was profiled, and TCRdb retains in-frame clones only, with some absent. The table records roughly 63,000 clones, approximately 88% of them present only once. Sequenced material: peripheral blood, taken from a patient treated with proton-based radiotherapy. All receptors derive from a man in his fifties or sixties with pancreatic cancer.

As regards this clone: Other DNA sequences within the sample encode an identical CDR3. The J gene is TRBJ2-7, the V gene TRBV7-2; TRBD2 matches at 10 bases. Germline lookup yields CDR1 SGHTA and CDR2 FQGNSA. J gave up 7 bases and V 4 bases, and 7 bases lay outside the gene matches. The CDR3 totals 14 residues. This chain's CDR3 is CASSSLAGVGEQYF. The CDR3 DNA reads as TGTGCCAGCAGCTCCCTAGCGGGAGTAGGGGAGCAGTACTTC.

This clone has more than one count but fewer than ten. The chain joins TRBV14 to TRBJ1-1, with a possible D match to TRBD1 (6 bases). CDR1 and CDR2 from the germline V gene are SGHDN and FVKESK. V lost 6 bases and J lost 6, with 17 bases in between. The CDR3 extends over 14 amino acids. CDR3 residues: CASSHRVEGPEAFF. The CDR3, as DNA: TGTGCCAGCAGTCACAGGGTCGAGGGACCTGAAGCTTTCTTT.

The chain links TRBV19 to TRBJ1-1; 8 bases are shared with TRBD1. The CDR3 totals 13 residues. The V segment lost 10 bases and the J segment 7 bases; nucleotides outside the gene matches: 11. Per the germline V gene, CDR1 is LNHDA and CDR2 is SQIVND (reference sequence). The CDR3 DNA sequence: TGTGCCACAAGCCTCAGGGGGCTGGTTGAAGCTTTCTTT. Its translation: CATSLRGLVEAFF.

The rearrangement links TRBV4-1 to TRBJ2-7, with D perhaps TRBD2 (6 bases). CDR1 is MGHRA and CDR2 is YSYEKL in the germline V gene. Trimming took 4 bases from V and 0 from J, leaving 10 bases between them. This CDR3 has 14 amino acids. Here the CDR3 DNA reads TGCGCCAGCAGCCGGACGGAGGGCTCCTACGAGCAGTACTTC. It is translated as CASSRTEGSYEQYF.

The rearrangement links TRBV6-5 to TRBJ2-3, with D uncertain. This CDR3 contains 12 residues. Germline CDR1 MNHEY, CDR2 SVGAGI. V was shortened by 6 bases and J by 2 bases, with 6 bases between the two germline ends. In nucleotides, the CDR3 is TGTGCCAGCAGAAGCCTCACAGATACGCAGTATTTT. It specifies CASRSLTDTQYF.

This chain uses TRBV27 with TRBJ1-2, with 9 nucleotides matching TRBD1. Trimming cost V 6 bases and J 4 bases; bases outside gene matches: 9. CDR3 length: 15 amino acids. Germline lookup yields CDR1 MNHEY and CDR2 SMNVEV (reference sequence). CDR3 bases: TGTGCCAGCAGGACTGCGGGACAGGGAATCTATGGCTACACCTTC. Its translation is CASRTAGQGIYGYTF.

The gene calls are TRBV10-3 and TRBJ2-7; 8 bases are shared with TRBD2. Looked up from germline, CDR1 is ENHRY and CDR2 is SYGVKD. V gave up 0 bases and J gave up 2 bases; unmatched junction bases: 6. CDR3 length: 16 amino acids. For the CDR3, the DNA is TGTGCCATCAGTGAGTCGGCGGTAGCGGGGACCTACGAGCAGTACTTC. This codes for CAISESAVAGTYEQYF.

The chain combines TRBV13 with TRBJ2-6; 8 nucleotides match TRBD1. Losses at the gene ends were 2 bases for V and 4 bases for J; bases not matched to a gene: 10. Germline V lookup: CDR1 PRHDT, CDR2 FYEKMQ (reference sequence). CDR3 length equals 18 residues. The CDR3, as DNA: TGTGCCAGCAGCTTAACGTATCAGGGGGCGCGGGGGGCCAACGTCCTGACTTTC. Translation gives CASSLTYQGARGANVLTF.

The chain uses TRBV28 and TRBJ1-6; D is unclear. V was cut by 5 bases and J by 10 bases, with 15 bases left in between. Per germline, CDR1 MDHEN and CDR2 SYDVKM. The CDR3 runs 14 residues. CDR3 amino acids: CASSRDGVESPLHF. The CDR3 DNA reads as TGTGCCAGCAGTCGAGACGGTGTGGAGTCACCCCTCCACTTT.

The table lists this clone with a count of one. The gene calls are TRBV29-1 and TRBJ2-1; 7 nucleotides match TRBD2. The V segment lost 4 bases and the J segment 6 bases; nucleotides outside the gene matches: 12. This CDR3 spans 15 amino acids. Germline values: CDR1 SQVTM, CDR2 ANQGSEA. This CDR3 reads CSVVGEGRKSNEQFF. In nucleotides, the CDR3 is TGCAGCGTTGTAGGGGAGGGCCGTAAATCCAATGAGCAGTTCTTC.

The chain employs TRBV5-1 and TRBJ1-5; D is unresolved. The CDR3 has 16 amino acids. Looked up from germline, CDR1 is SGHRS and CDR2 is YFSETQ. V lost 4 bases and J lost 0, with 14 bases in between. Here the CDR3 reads CASSPGPVYSNQPQHF. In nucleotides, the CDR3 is TGCGCCAGCAGCCCGGGCCCTGTTTATAGCAATCAGCCCCAGCATTTT.

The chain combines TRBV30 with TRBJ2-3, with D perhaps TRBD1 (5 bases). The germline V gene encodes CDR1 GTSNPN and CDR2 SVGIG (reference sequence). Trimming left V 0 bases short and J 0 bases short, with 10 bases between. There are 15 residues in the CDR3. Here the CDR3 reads CAWSVQEWSTDTQYF. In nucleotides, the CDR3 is TGTGCCTGGAGTGTACAGGAATGGAGCACAGATACGCAGTATTTT.

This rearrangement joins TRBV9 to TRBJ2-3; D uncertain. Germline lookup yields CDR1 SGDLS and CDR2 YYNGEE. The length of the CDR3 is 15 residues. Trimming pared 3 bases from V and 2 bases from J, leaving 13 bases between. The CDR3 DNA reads TGTGCCAGCAGCGCCCTAGGCAGTTACACAGATACGCAGTATTTT. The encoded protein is CASSALGSYTDTQYF.

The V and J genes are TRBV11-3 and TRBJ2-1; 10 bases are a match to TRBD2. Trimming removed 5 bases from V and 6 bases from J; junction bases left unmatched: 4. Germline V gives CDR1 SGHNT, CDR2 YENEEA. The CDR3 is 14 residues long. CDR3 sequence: CASSPGTSANEQFF. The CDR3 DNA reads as TGTGCCAGCAGCCCCGGGACTAGCGCCAATGAGCAGTTCTTC. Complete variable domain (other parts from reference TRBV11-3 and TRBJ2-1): EAGVVQSPRYKIIEKKQPVAFWCNPISGHNTLYWYLQNLGQGPELLIRYENEEAVDDSQLPKDRFSAERLKGVDSTLKIQPAELGDSAVYLCASSPGTSANEQFFGPGTRLTVL.

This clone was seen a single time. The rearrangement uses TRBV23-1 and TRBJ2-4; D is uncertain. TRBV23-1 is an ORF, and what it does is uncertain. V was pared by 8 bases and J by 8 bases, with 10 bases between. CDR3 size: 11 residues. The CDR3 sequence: CASDPPDIQYF. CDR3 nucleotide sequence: TGCGCCAGCGACCCCCCAGACATTCAGTACTTC.

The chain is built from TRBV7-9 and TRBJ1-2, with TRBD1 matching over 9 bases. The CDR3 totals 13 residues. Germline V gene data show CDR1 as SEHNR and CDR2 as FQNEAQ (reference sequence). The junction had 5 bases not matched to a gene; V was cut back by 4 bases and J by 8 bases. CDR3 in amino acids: CASSSTGGDGYTF. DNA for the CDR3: TGTGCCAGCAGCTCAACAGGGGGCGACGGCTACACCTTC.

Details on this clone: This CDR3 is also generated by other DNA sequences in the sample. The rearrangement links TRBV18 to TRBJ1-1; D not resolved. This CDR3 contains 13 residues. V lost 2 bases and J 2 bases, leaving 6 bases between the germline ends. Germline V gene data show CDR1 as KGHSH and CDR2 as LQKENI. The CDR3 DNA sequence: TGTGCCAGCTCACCAACGGGTAACACTGAAGCTTTCTTT. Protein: CASSPTGNTEAFF.

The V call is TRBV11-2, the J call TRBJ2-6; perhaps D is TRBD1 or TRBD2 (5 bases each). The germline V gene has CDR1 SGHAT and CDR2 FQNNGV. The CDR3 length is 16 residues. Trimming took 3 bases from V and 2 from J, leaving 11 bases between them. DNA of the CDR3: TGTGCCAGCAGCTTTTCGAGGGGCGCTGGGGCCAACGTCCTGACTTTC. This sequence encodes CASSFSRGAGANVLTF.

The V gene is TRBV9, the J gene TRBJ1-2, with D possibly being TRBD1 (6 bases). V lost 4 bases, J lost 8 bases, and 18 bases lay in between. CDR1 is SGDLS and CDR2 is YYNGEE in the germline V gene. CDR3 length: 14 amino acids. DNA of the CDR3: TGTGCCAGCAGCCATCCTACAGGGTCTGGGGGCTACACCTTC. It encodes CASSHPTGSGGYTF.

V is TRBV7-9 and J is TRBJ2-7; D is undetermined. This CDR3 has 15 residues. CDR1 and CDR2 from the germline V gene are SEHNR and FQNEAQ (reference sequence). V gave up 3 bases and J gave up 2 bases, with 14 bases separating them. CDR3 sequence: CASSLAKDRAYEQYF. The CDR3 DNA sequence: TGTGCCAGCAGCTTGGCAAAGGACCGCGCCTACGAGCAGTACTTC.

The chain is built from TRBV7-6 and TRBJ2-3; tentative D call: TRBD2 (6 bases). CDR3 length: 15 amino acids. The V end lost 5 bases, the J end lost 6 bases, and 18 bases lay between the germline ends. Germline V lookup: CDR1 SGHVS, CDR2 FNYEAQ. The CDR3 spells CASSPPFGGQDTQYF. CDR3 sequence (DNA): TGTGCCAGCAGCCCTCCTTTCGGGGGTCAGGATACGCAGTATTTT.